This entry lists 23 T cell receptor beta chains sequenced from one sample in a study of blood T cell repertoires in COVID-19. The table came from immunoSEQ multiplex PCR; TCRdb's copy has only in-frame clones and leaves some out. The table has more than 85,000 clones, approximately 84% seen once. Sequencing input: peripheral blood. The receptors derive from a man in his forties or fifties with active or convalescent COVID-19.

Details on this clone: Mismatch with germline at one junction end may stem from a read error. The rearrangement uses TRBV27 and TRBJ1-1; D gene unclear. Germline V gene sequence: CDR1 MNHEY, CDR2 SMNVEV (reference sequence). This CDR3 has 14 residues. The CDR3 DNA reads TGTGCCAGCAGTCCCGGAATTAGGAACAGTGAAGCTTTCTTT. Its translation is CASSPGIRNSEAFF.

In DNA, the CDR3 is TGTGCCAGCTCACCCTCGGGGGAGCAGTACTTC. Residues: CASSPSGEQYF. V usage is TRBV18 and J usage is TRBJ2-7, with D possibly matching TRBD2 (5 bases). The V end was cut by 3 bases, the J end by 7 bases, with 7 bases between. Germline V gives CDR1 KGHSH, CDR2 LQKENI. The CDR3 totals 11 residues.

The chain employs TRBV5-5 and TRBJ1-3; D is ambiguous. Germline V gene sequence: CDR1 SGHKS, CDR2 YYEKEE (reference sequence). This CDR3 region has 18 residues. V dropped 3 bases and J dropped 0 bases, with 19 bases sitting between them. CDR3: CASSWRGGDGLSGNTIYF. In DNA form, the CDR3 reads TGTGCCAGCAGCTGGCGGGGTGGAGACGGGCTCTCTGGAAACACCATATATTTT.

Only a few counts were recorded for this clone. V and J are TRBV7-3 and TRBJ2-1; tentatively, D is TRBD2 (6 bases). Per the germline V gene, CDR1 is SGHTA and CDR2 is FQGTGA. The ends were cut back, 3 bases at V and 4 bases at J, with 7 bases in the middle. This CDR3 comprises 13 residues. CDR3 DNA sequence: TGTGCCAGCAGCTTGGGGACTTACAATGAGCAGTTCTTC. Protein product: CASSLGTYNEQFF.

This chain uses TRBV7-8 with TRBJ1-2; D uncertain. CDR1 is SGHVS and CDR2 is FQNEAQ in the germline V gene. The CDR3 is 13 residues long. Trimming removed 6 bases at V and 2 bases at J, with 10 bases between. The CDR3 DNA reads TGTGCCAGCAGTCTAGAGACCAACTATGGCTACACCTTC. Translation gives CASSLETNYGYTF.

This sequence joins TRBV30 and TRBJ1-2, with D hard to call. Germline CDR1 is GTSNPN and CDR2 is SVGIG (reference sequence). This CDR3 is built from 14 residues. V was clipped by 4 bases and J by 3 bases, with 15 bases between them. The CDR3 spells CAWMNDGGDYGYTF. The CDR3, as DNA: TGTGCCTGGATGAACGACGGCGGGGACTATGGCTACACCTTC.

This chain links TRBV7-2 with TRBJ2-7; 11 bases fit TRBD2. Germline V gene sequence: CDR1 SGHTA, CDR2 FQGNSA. This CDR3 contains 16 residues. The J segment lost 0 bases and the V segment lost 1 base, leaving 2 bases of the junction unmatched. The CDR3 DNA reads as TGTGCCAGCAGCTTAGGGGGACTAGCGGCCTCCTACGAGCAGTACTTC. Its protein product is CASSLGGLAASYEQYF.

The chain joins TRBV5-1 to TRBJ1-2, with 8 bases matching TRBD1. Germline CDR1 reads SGHRS; CDR2 reads YFSETQ. The CDR3 is 14 residues long. The V and J ends lost 5 bases and 4 bases, in that order; junction bases with no gene match: 7. This CDR3 reads CASSQPGQAYGYTF. The CDR3 region has the DNA TGCGCCAGCAGTCAACCGGGACAGGCCTATGGCTACACCTTC.

This clone was picked up one time. The V call is TRBV6-5, the J call TRBJ1-1; 7 bases line up with TRBD1. The V and J ends lost 8 bases and 3 bases, in that order; junction bases with no gene match: 12. The CDR3 is 15 residues long. Germline V lookup: CDR1 MNHEY, CDR2 SVGAGI. The CDR3 region has the DNA TGTGCCAGCCAGGGGGAGATGAGAGGGTACACTGAAGCTTTCTTT. Protein: CASQGEMRGYTEAFF.

The chain uses TRBV6-1 and TRBJ1-4; D remains ambiguous. The CDR3 has 12 amino acids. Trimming stripped 3 bases from V and 14 bases from J, with 13 bases between. In germline, CDR1 is MNHNS, CDR2 SASEGT. Written as DNA, the CDR3 is TGTGCCAGCAGTGAGGGCCAGGTCATCCTGTTTTTT. This sequence encodes CASSEGQVILFF.

This chain connects TRBV25-1 to TRBJ1-1; D possibly corresponds to TRBD1 (5 bases). CDR3 length: 11 residues. Germline CDR1 MGHDK, CDR2 SYGVNS. V gave up 2 bases and J gave up 12 bases, with 10 bases separating them. The CDR3 DNA sequence: TGTGCCAGCAGTGAACGGGGGGGAACTTTCTTT. Protein: CASSERGGTFF.

The V and J genes are TRBV4-2 and TRBJ2-7; 8 bases are a match to TRBD2. CDR3 length equals 15 residues. Trimming removed 3 bases from V and 4 bases from J; junction bases left unmatched: 8. Germline V CDR1 and CDR2: LGHNA, YNFKEQ. CDR3 protein: CASSHGSGGEYEQYF. CDR3 DNA: TGTGCCAGCAGCCATGGGAGCGGGGGCGAATACGAGCAGTACTTC.

CDR3 nucleotide sequence: TGTGCCAGCAGTTTCAGGACTAGCGGTGACGGAGAGACCCAGTACTTC. This gives the protein CASSFRTSGDGETQYF. The chain has TRBV6-5 and TRBJ2-5; 10 bases align to TRBD2. CDR3 length equals 16 residues. The V gene end was trimmed by 4 bases and the J gene end by 4 bases; junction bases not matched to a gene: 9. Germline lookup yields CDR1 MNHEY and CDR2 SVGAGI.

The genes are TRBV7-8 and TRBJ2-7; 7 bases match TRBD1. This CDR3 comprises 13 residues. Germline-derived CDR1 and CDR2 are SGHVS and FQNEAQ. V lost 5 bases to trimming and J lost 0 bases; unmatched junction nucleotides: 1. This CDR3 reads CASSRGPSYEQYF. Written as DNA, the CDR3 is TGTGCCAGCAGCAGGGGGCCCTCCTACGAGCAGTACTTC.

The chain uses TRBV24-1 and TRBJ2-5, with 8 bases that match TRBD1. This CDR3 has 14 residues. The V gene end was trimmed by 5 bases and the J gene end by 6 bases; junction bases not matched to a gene: 7. The germline V gene has CDR1 KGHDR and CDR2 SFDVKD. The CDR3 DNA reads as TGTGCCACCAGTGCGTCCGGGACAGGAAAGACCCAGTACTTC. It is translated as CATSASGTGKTQYF.

V and J are TRBV3-1 (or the pseudogene TRBV3-2) and TRBJ1-2; 7 nucleotides match TRBD1. The CDR3 is 14 amino acids. Per germline, CDR1 LGHDT and CDR2 YNNKEL (reference sequence). Trimming cost V 4 bases and J 4 bases; bases outside gene matches: 6. CDR3 sequence reads: CASSRQGNAYGYTF. In DNA, the CDR3 is TGTGCCAGCAGCCGACAGGGAAACGCCTATGGCTACACCTTC.

The chain couples TRBV30 to TRBJ1-6, with 7 bases identical to TRBD1. The CDR3 is 18 amino acids. J was trimmed by 4 bases and V by 3 bases; bases with no gene match: 15. Germline V gene lookup returns CDR1 GTSNPN and CDR2 SVGIG (reference sequence). The DNA of the CDR3 is TGTGCCTGGAGCTCCCCCCTCCCGGGGACAGTTTATAATTCACCCCTCCACTTT. As protein: CAWSSPLPGTVYNSPLHF.

This clone is a singleton in its sample. The chain links TRBV5-1 to TRBJ1-4, with D possibly matching TRBD1 (5 bases). Germline V gives CDR1 SGHRS, CDR2 YFSETQ. The germline V and J ends were trimmed by 2 bases and 6 bases, with 17 bases remaining between them. This CDR3 is 16 amino acids long. The CDR3 is CASSFGWGYQDEKLFF. The CDR3 DNA reads TGCGCCAGCAGCTTTGGTTGGGGCTATCAGGATGAAAAACTGTTTTTT.

The J gene is TRBJ2-3, the V gene TRBV7-2, with TRBD1 matching over 8 bases. Germline lookup yields CDR1 SGHTA and CDR2 FQGNSA. V lost 5 bases, J lost 8 bases, and 0 bases stayed unmatched. CDR3 size: 11 residues. For the CDR3, the DNA is TGTGCCAGCAGCCAGGGGGCTACGCAGTATTTT. Protein product: CASSQGATQYF.

This rearrangement joins TRBV3-1 (or the pseudogene TRBV3-2) to TRBJ1-6, with D unclear. The germline CDR1 and CDR2 sequences are LGHDT and YNNKEL (reference sequence). V dropped 0 bases and J dropped 8 bases, with 14 bases sitting between them. This CDR3 is 16 amino acids long. As DNA, the CDR3 is TGTGCCAGCAGCCAAGATCATCCCCCAACAGATTCACCCCTCCACTTT. The encoded protein is CASSQDHPPTDSPLHF.

The CDR3 region is CAKGDSYENSPLHF. CDR3 DNA sequence: TGTGCCAAAGGGGACAGTTATGAAAATTCACCCCTCCACTTT. The chain has TRBV2 and TRBJ1-6, with 7 bases lining up with TRBD1. J lost 7 bases, V lost 10 bases, and 10 bases had no gene match. The CDR3 length is 14 residues. Germline lookup yields CDR1 SNHLY and CDR2 FYNNEI.

This clone has only a few counts. The rearrangement links TRBV5-1 to TRBJ2-7; 11 positions agree with TRBD1. Looked up from germline, CDR1 is SGHRS and CDR2 is YFSETQ. J was trimmed by 6 bases and V by 2 bases; bases with no gene match: 7. The CDR3 length is 15 residues. The chain's CDR3 is CASSFSGTGGGEQYF. Written as DNA, the CDR3 is TGCGCCAGCAGCTTTTCCGGGACAGGGGGTGGCGAGCAGTACTTC.

In DNA, the CDR3 is TGTGCCAGCAGTCGCAGCCAGGGGCGGCAAGAGACCCAGTACTTC. Encoded protein: CASSRSQGRQETQYF. V gene TRBV6-6 combines with J gene TRBJ2-5, with a possible D match to TRBD1 (6 bases). The CDR3 totals 15 residues. Germline V gene data show CDR1 as MNHNY and CDR2 as SVGAGI (reference sequence). Trimming cost V 5 bases and J 2 bases, with 15 bases left between them.